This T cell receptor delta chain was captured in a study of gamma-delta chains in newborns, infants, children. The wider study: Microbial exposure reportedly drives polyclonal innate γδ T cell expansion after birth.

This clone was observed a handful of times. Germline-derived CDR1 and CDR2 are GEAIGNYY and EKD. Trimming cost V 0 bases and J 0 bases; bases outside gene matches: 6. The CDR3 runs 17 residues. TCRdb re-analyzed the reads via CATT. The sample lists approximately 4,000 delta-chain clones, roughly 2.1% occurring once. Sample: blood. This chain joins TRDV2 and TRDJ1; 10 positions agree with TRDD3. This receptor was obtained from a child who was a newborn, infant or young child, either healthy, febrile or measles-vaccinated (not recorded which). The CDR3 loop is CACDTVGGYFNTDKLIF. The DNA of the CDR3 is TGTGCCTGTGACACCGTTGGGGGATACTTCAACACCGATAAACTCATCTTT.